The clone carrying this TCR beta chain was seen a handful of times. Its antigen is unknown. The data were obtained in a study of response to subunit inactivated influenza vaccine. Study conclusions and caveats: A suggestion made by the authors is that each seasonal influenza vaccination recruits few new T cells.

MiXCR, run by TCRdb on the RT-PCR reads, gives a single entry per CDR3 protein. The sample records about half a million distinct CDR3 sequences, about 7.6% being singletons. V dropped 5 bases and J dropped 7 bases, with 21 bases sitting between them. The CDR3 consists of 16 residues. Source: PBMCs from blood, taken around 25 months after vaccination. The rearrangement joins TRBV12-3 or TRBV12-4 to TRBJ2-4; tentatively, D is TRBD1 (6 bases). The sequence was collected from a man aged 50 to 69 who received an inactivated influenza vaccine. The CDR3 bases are TGTGCCAGCAGTCTCCGCAGGTCTCAGAGGGGGAACATTCAGTACTTC. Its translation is CASSLRRSQRGNIQYF.